This passage covers 9 T cell receptor beta chains from one sample sequenced in a study of blood T cell repertoires in COVID-19. Data came from immunoSEQ multiplex PCR; TCRdb stores just in-frame clones and leaves some out. Of some 83,000 clones listed, approximately 87% are singletons. Sequencing was performed on peripheral blood. All receptors come from an elderly man in a cohort sampled during active COVID-19.

V usage is TRBV6-5 and J usage is TRBJ1-5, with D hard to call. This CDR3 spans 14 amino acids. The V gene's germline CDR1 is MNHEY and CDR2 SVGAGI. V was pared by 0 bases and J by 2 bases, with 5 bases between. CDR3 in amino acids: CASSYSAGNQPQHF. The CDR3 DNA is TGTGCCAGCAGTTACTCTGCAGGCAATCAGCCCCAGCATTTT.

J is TRBJ1-3 and V is TRBV5-4, with D maybe TRBD1 (6 bases). The CDR3 is made up of 13 amino acids. The germline gives CDR1 SGHNT, CDR2 YYREEE (reference sequence). The germline V and J ends were trimmed by 0 bases and 8 bases, with 9 bases remaining between them. The CDR3: CASSLGGLDTIYF. The CDR3 DNA reads as TGTGCCAGCAGCTTGGGGGGGCTGGACACCATATATTTT.

The chain has TRBV27 and TRBJ1-2; 8 bases line up with TRBD1. The CDR3 length is 13 residues. In germline, CDR1 is MNHEY, CDR2 SMNVEV (reference sequence). V was pared by 6 bases and J by 8 bases, with 8 bases of the junction left unmatched. In nucleotides, the CDR3 is TGTGCCAGCAGGTCGGACAGGGTTGAGGGCTACACCTTC. Translated, it gives CASRSDRVEGYTF.

The chain links TRBV5-1 to TRBJ1-1; 8 nucleotides agree with TRBD1. The V gene's germline CDR1 is SGHRS and CDR2 YFSETQ. This CDR3 is built from 15 residues. V gave up 4 bases and J gave up 4 bases; unmatched junction bases: 9. The CDR3 region is CASSPDRVGVTEAFF. For the CDR3, the DNA is TGCGCCAGCAGCCCGGACAGGGTTGGAGTCACTGAAGCTTTCTTT.

The chain is built from TRBV24-1 and TRBJ1-2, with D perhaps TRBD1 (5 bases). The CDR3 has 15 residues. V was shortened by 4 bases and J by 3 bases, with 14 bases between the two germline ends. The germline CDR1 and CDR2 sequences are KGHDR and SFDVKD. The CDR3 DNA reads TGTGCCACCAGTGACCCCCAAGACAGCTACTATGGCTACACCTTC. Amino acid sequence: CATSDPQDSYYGYTF.

The V call is TRBV28, the J call TRBJ2-2; D perhaps matches TRBD2 (6 bases). The V gene's germline CDR1 is MDHEN and CDR2 SYDVKM. There are 16 residues in the CDR3. V lost 11 bases, J lost 3 bases, and 22 bases lay in between. CDR3 region: CAFPQPEREDTGELFF. The DNA for the CDR3 is TGTGCCTTTCCTCAGCCCGAAAGGGAGGACACCGGGGAGCTGTTTTTT.

J is TRBJ1-5 and V is TRBV5-1; perhaps TRBD1 as D (5 bases). CDR3 length: 14 amino acids. Trimming removed 2 bases at V and 3 bases at J, with 9 bases between. Germline CDR1 reads SGHRS; CDR2 reads YFSETQ. This CDR3 reads CASSFSGNNQPQHF. The CDR3 DNA is TGCGCCAGCAGCTTTTCAGGGAACAATCAGCCCCAGCATTTT.

The rearrangement uses TRBV19 and TRBJ1-3; 7 bases fit TRBD1. The V and J ends lost 5 bases and 0 bases, in that order; junction bases with no gene match: 1. From germline, CDR1 is LNHDA and CDR2 SQIVND (reference sequence). The CDR3 consists of 14 residues. CDR3 sequence (DNA): TGTGCCAGTAGTCGGGACAGCTCTGGAAACACCATATATTTT. Its translation is CASSRDSSGNTIYF. The variable domain in full, completed from reference TRBV19 and TRBJ1-3, reads DGGITQSPKYLFRKEGQNVTLSCEQNLNHDAMYWYRQDPGQGLRLIYYSQIVNDFQKGDIAEGYSVSREKKESFPLTVTSAQKNPTAFYLCASSRDSSGNTIYFGEGSWLTVV.

The genes are TRBV4-1 and TRBJ2-7; 9 positions match TRBD1. This CDR3 has 13 residues. Per germline, CDR1 MGHRA and CDR2 YSYEKL. V gave up 4 bases and J gave up 4 bases; unmatched junction bases: 2. CDR3 sequence: CASSRGQGYEQYF. The CDR3, as DNA: TGCGCCAGCAGCCGGGGACAGGGTTACGAGCAGTACTTC.